What follows are 24 T cell receptor beta chains derived from one specimen sequenced in a study of CD8 T cells in acute hepatitis C reinfection. Time point described: naive CD8 control sorted from an acute-time-point sample. The table came from immunoSEQ multiplex PCR; TCRdb's copy has only in-frame clones and leaves some out. The sample contains 30,000 to 40,000 clones, around nine tenths of which appear only once. Sequencing was carried out using naive CD8+ T cells from PBMCs. The receptors shown here come from a man in his thirties or forties with chronic hepatitis C.

This clone came up once. This chain joins TRBV14 and TRBJ1-2, with 7 bases matching TRBD1. CDR1 and CDR2 from the germline V gene are SGHDN and FVKESK. This CDR3 comprises 13 residues. Unmatched junction bases numbered 3, after V lost 4 bases and J lost 4 bases. As DNA, the CDR3 is TGTGCCAGCAGCCCCAGGGGGGGCTATGGCTACACCTTC. Amino acids: CASSPRGGYGYTF.

The chain carries TRBV5-1 and TRBJ1-4, with D tentatively TRBD1 (5 bases). This CDR3 has 16 residues. Per germline, CDR1 SGHRS and CDR2 YFSETQ. Trimming left V 3 bases short and J 5 bases short, with 17 bases between. CDR3 bases: TGCGCCAGCAGCTCCTACCCCGTCCAGGGAAATGAAAAACTGTTTTTT. This encodes CASSSYPVQGNEKLFF.

The chain employs TRBV11-2 and TRBJ1-2; 7 positions match TRBD1. This CDR3 has 17 amino acids. From germline, CDR1 is SGHAT and CDR2 FQNNGV. J was trimmed by 8 bases and V by 1 base; bases with no gene match: 16. The CDR3 DNA reads TGTGCCAGCAGCTTAGCTCAGTGGGTCCAGGGGGATGGCGGCTACACCTTC. The encoded protein is CASSLAQWVQGDGGYTF.

The J gene is TRBJ2-7, the V gene TRBV27, with D perhaps assigned TRBD1 or TRBD2 (5 bases each). This CDR3 is 15 amino acids long. CDR1 and CDR2 (germline): MNHEY, SMNVEV (reference sequence). Trimming removed 3 bases at V and 3 bases at J, with 15 bases between. The CDR3, as DNA: TGTGCCAGCAGTTTCGGAGCCGTTGGGGGCTACGAGCAGTACTTC. This codes for CASSFGAVGGYEQYF.

The V gene is TRBV27, the J gene TRBJ1-5; D is uncertain. Trimming left V 2 bases short and J 1 base short, with 3 bases between. CDR1 and CDR2 from the germline V gene are MNHEY and SMNVEV (reference sequence). The CDR3 is 13 amino acids. The CDR3 region has the DNA TGTGCCAGCAGTTTAATAAGCAATCAGCCCCAGCATTTT. It codes for CASSLISNQPQHF.

The chain is built from TRBV10-3 and TRBJ2-1; D remains unclear. This CDR3 region has 12 residues. CDR1 is ENHRY, CDR2 SYGVKD, per germline. Trimming removed 8 bases at V and 8 bases at J, with 13 bases between. The CDR3 coding sequence is TGTGCCATCTCCTCAGGAGTTTATGAGCAGTTCTTC. Amino acids: CAISSGVYEQFF.

CDR3 sequence reads: CSVDRGDTEAFF. CDR3 bases: TGCAGCGTTGACAGGGGCGACACTGAAGCTTTCTTT. The chain combines TRBV29-1 with TRBJ1-1; TRBD1 might be the D (6 bases). Germline V CDR1 and CDR2: SQVTM, ANQGSEA. The germline V and J ends were trimmed by 3 bases and 3 bases, with 8 bases remaining between them. The CDR3 runs 12 residues.

V is TRBV9 and J is TRBJ2-1; possible D gene TRBD1, 6 bases. Germline V CDR1 and CDR2: SGDLS, YYNGEE. V gave up 4 bases and J gave up 8 bases, with 13 bases separating them. This CDR3 spans 13 amino acids. The CDR3 loop reads CASSTGQRHEQFF. CDR3 DNA sequence: TGTGCCAGCAGCACCGGACAGCGCCATGAGCAGTTCTTC. The complete variable domain, with remaining parts taken from reference TRBV9 and TRBJ2-1, reads DSGVTQTPKHLITATGQRVTLRCSPRSGDLSVYWYQQSLDQGLQFLIQYYNGEERAKGNILERFSAQQFPDLHSELNLSSLELGDSALYFCASSTGQRHEQFFGPGTRLTVL.

V gene TRBV19 combines with J gene TRBJ2-7, with D maybe TRBD1 (6 bases). The V end lost 1 base, the J end lost 11 bases, and 21 bases lay between the germline ends. Germline-derived CDR1 and CDR2 are LNHDA and SQIVND (reference sequence). This CDR3 has 15 residues. CDR3 sequence: CASSIVGADIGDKYF. The CDR3 coding sequence is TGTGCCAGTAGTATAGTGGGGGCGGACATCGGAGACAAGTACTTC.

This clone was observed a handful of times. This chain joins TRBV6-5 and TRBJ1-1; D remains unclear. Deletions cut 2 bases from V and 4 bases from J, with 8 bases between. The germline gives CDR1 MNHEY, CDR2 SVGAGI. The CDR3 runs 13 residues. The CDR3 DNA reads as TGTGCCAGCAGTTACACGGGTTCCACTGAAGCTTTCTTT. This sequence encodes CASSYTGSTEAFF.

This chain links TRBV4-1 with TRBJ2-7, with 9 bases identical to TRBD2. V trimming: 1 base; J trimming: 6 bases; junction bases outside the gene matches: 10. The CDR3 totals 16 residues. CDR1 MGHRA and CDR2 YSYEKL come from the germline V gene. The DNA of the CDR3 is TGCGCCAGCAGCCAAGGGGGCCTAGCGGGATCTCGCGAGCAGTACTTC. This sequence encodes CASSQGGLAGSREQYF.

V usage is TRBV5-5 and J usage is TRBJ2-7; D may be TRBD2 (6 bases). The CDR3 is 15 residues long. Between the trimmed V and J ends, which lost 3 bases and 0 bases, there was a span of 13 bases. Germline CDR1 SGHKS, CDR2 YYEKEE (reference sequence). In DNA, the CDR3 is TGTGCCAGCAGCTCATATAGCGGTTCCTCCTACGAGCAGTACTTC. Protein product: CASSSYSGSSYEQYF.

The rearrangement uses TRBV6-1 and TRBJ2-7; 9 bases line up with TRBD2. In germline, CDR1 is MNHNS, CDR2 SASEGT. This CDR3 is 15 amino acids long. Trimming cost V 1 base and J 4 bases; bases outside gene matches: 5. The CDR3 DNA reads TGTGCCAGCAGTGAAGGCCCAGCGGGAGGTTACGAGCAGTACTTC. Protein: CASSEGPAGGYEQYF.

For this clone: The sample has other DNA sequences that encode this CDR3 too. The genes are TRBV19 and TRBJ2-7, with D possibly being TRBD1 or TRBD2 (6 bases each). Germline CDR1 and CDR2: LNHDA and SQIVND (reference sequence). The CDR3 is 15 amino acids. Trimming shortened V by 1 base and J by 0 bases, and 10 bases separated the two germline ends. The CDR3 DNA is TGTGCCAGTAGTATAGCGGGGGCCTTCTCCTACGAGCAGTACTTC. Translated: CASSIAGAFSYEQYF.

This clone was counted a single time. The chain recombines TRBV5-6 with TRBJ2-7; 13 positions match TRBD2. J was trimmed by 3 bases and V by 0 bases; bases with no gene match: 3. The CDR3 loop spans 16 amino acids. CDR1 and CDR2 from the germline V gene are SGHDT and YYEEEE. This chain's CDR3 is CASSLEGTSGIYEQYF. The CDR3 DNA follows: TGTGCCAGCAGCTTGGAGGGGACTAGCGGGATCTACGAGCAGTACTTC.

V and J are TRBV10-3 and TRBJ1-1; D call uncertain. Trimming removed 2 bases from V and 1 base from J, with 5 bases in between. This CDR3 has 13 amino acids. Germline CDR1 and CDR2: ENHRY and SYGVKD. The CDR3 bases are TGTGCCATCAGTGAGGGAACGAACACTGAAGCTTTCTTT. This encodes CAISEGTNTEAFF.

The V and J genes are TRBV7-2 and TRBJ2-7, with D possibly being TRBD1 or TRBD2 (6 bases each). The CDR3 length is 14 residues. The V end lost 3 bases, the J end lost 3 bases, and 12 bases lay between the germline ends. The germline gives CDR1 SGHTA, CDR2 FQGNSA. CDR3 loop: CASSFIGGLYEQYF. The CDR3 nucleotides are TGTGCCAGCAGCTTTATTGGGGGGCTCTACGAGCAGTACTTC.

The chain couples TRBV7-2 to TRBJ1-5; D uncertain. This CDR3 comprises 15 residues. Germline lookup yields CDR1 SGHTA and CDR2 FQGNSA. V gave up 1 base and J gave up 3 bases, with 10 bases separating them. The CDR3 sequence is CASSLVRGYNQPQHF. DNA of the CDR3: TGTGCCAGCAGCTTAGTCCGCGGATACAATCAGCCCCAGCATTTT.

The J gene is TRBJ1-1, the V gene TRBV7-2, with D tentatively TRBD1 (5 bases). V was pared by 1 base and J by 3 bases, with 9 bases between. The CDR3 length is 14 residues. Germline V gene data show CDR1 as SGHTA and CDR2 as FQGNSA. The CDR3 DNA follows: TGTGCCAGCAGCTTAGTTAGGGGTTACACTGAAGCTTTCTTT. Protein: CASSLVRGYTEAFF.

The chain couples TRBV7-9 to TRBJ1-1; D not certain. The CDR3 is 12 amino acids. Germline lookup yields CDR1 SEHNR and CDR2 FQNEAQ (reference sequence). The V end lost 3 bases, the J end lost 5 bases, and 7 bases lay between the germline ends. In nucleotides, the CDR3 is TGTGCCAGCAGCTTCCCCCGGACTGAAGCTTTCTTT. Translating it yields CASSFPRTEAFF.

This chain connects TRBV9 to TRBJ2-7; 9 nucleotides line up with TRBD1. Germline V CDR1 and CDR2: SGDLS, YYNGEE. This CDR3 is 14 amino acids long. The J segment lost 5 bases and the V segment lost 0 bases, leaving 3 bases of the junction unmatched. In DNA form, the CDR3 reads TGTGCCAGCAGCGTAGGACAGGGGGACAACGAGCAGTACTTC. It specifies CASSVGQGDNEQYF.

The chain uses TRBV11-2 and TRBJ2-4, with D perhaps matching TRBD2 (6 bases). This CDR3 has 14 residues. Germline V lookup: CDR1 SGHAT, CDR2 FQNNGV. The V end lost 4 bases, the J end lost 6 bases, and 13 bases lay between the germline ends. CDR3 DNA sequence: TGTGCCAGCAGCTGGGGACTGGAGGCAAACATTCAGTACTTC. Its protein product is CASSWGLEANIQYF.

The J gene is TRBJ1-2, the V gene TRBV6-1, with D perhaps matching TRBD1 (5 bases). In germline, CDR1 is MNHNS, CDR2 SASEGT. This CDR3 contains 13 residues. V lost 8 bases and J lost 3, with 13 bases in between. The CDR3 sequence is CASGRDEDYGYTF. The CDR3 DNA reads TGTGCCAGCGGGAGGGACGAGGACTATGGCTACACCTTC.

CDR3 region: CASSPVGASGGQETQYF. The CDR3 region has the DNA TGTGCCAGCAGCCCGGTAGGGGCCAGCGGGGGTCAGGAGACCCAGTACTTC. The V call is TRBV9, the J call TRBJ2-5; TRBD2 agrees at 8 bases. J gave up 5 bases and V 4 bases, and 16 bases lay outside the gene matches. This CDR3 is 17 amino acids long. Per the germline V gene, CDR1 is SGDLS and CDR2 is YYNGEE.